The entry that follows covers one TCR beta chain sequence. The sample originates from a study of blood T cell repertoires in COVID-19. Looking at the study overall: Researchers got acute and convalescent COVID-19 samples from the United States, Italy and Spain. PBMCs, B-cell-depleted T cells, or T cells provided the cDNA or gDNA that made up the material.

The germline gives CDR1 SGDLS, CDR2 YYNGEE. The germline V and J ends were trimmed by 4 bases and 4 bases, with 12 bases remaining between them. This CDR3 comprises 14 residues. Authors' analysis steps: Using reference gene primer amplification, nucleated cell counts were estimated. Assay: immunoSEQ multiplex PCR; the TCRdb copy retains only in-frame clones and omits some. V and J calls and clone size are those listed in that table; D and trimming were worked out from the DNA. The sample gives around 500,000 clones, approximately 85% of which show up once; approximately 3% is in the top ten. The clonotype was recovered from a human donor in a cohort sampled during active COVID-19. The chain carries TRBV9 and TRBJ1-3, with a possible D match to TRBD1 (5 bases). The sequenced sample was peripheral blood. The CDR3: CASSSGRGGNTIYF. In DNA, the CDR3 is TGTGCCAGCAGCTCCGGGAGGGGAGGAAACACCATATATTTT.